This is a list of T cell receptor beta chains from one sample in a study of OX40 agonist ivuxolimab in advanced cancers. Using immunoSEQ multiplex PCR, the repertoire was profiled, and TCRdb retains in-frame clones only, with some absent. The table records nearly 45,000 clones, about 89% of them present only once. The specimen comprised CD4+ or CD8+ T cells sorted from blood, sampled in a trial of the OX40 agonist ivuxolimab. The receptors were sampled from an adult with an advanced solid tumor such as melanoma, head and neck, liver or kidney cancer. CDR3s include the opening cysteine and the closing phenylalanine or tryptophan. A D gene is named only where the DNA matches it firmly. Only some rows state a clone size, as once, few, many or a class for expanded clones.

TRBD1	TRBV6-6	TRBJ2-7	once	TGTGCCAGCAGTGAGGACAGGGGGCTCTACGAGCAGTACTTC	CASSEDRGLYEQYF
.	TRBV14	TRBJ1-2	.	TGTGCCAGCAGCCGAACAGAGACAGGCTACTATGGCTACACCTTC	CASSRTETGYYGYTF
.	TRBV2	TRBJ1-2	.	TGTGCCAGCAGAGGGAGCGGCTACACCTTC	CASRGSGYTF
TRBD1	TRBV15	TRBJ1-5	.	TGTGCCACCCAAACGGACAGGGGGCCAAATCAGCCCCAGCATTTT	CATQTDRGPNQPQHF
.	TRBV5-1	TRBJ2-3	.	TGCGCCAGCAGCGCAACGATGGATACGCAGTATTTT	CASSATMDTQYF
TRBD2	TRBV7-9	TRBJ2-7	.	TGTGCCAGCAGCGCTGACCGGGACTACTTCTACGAGCAGTACTTC	CASSADRDYFYEQYF
.	TRBV7-8	TRBJ2-7	.	TGTGCCAGCAGCTTAGCCCTCGGGACGGACCGTTCCTACGAGCAGTACTTC	CASSLALGTDRSYEQYF
.	TRBV5-3	TRBJ2-1	.	TGTGCCAGAATATATGTTGGGGACAAGTACAATGAGCAGTTCTTC	CARIYVGDKYNEQFF
TRBD1	TRBV2	TRBJ1-1	.	TGTGCCATATCCGGGACAGGGGCTTTCTTT	CAISGTGAFF
TRBD1	TRBV7-6	TRBJ1-5	.	TGTGCCAGCAGCAGGACAGGGAAGGATGACCAGCATTTT	CASSRTGKDDQHF
.	TRBV15	TRBJ2-7	.	TGTGCCACCAGCTCCGGGACTGGATACTACGAGCAGTACTTC	CATSSGTGYYEQYF
.	TRBV5-4	TRBJ2-7	.	TGTGCCAGCAGAGCACGCCCGGAGGGCCACCTCTACGAGCAGTACTTC	CASRARPEGHLYEQYF
.	TRBV5-6	TRBJ1-4	.	TGTGCCAGCAGCGACAGCATCGATGAAAAACTGTTTTTT	CASSDSIDEKLFF
.	TRBV19	TRBJ2-7	.	TGTGCCAGTAGTATTTCTGGCGAGCAGTACTTC	CASSISGEQYF
TRBD2	TRBV5-4	TRBJ2-7	.	TGTGCCAGCAGCGGGGGAGGGAACGAGCAGTACTTC	CASSGGGNEQYF
.	TRBV7-9	TRBJ2-7	.	TGTGCCAGCAGCTCCGGGGATTACGCCTACGAGCAGTACTTC	CASSSGDYAYEQYF
.	TRBV7-5	TRBJ1-1	.	TGTGTCAGAAGCTTACGGGGGGAGGGGGCGGTGAACACTGAAGCTTTCTTT	CVRSLRGEGAVNTEAFF
TRBD2	TRBV9	TRBJ2-3	once	TGTGCCAGCAGCGGATCGAGCGGGGGGCCAGATACGCAGTATTTT	CASSGSSGGPDTQYF
.	TRBV19	TRBJ1-2	.	TGTGCCAGTAGGTTGGAGGGCCTCTATGGCTACACCTTC	CASRLEGLYGYTF
.	TRBV9	TRBJ1-5	.	TGTGCCAGCGGGGGCGATCAGCCCCAGCATTTT	CASGGDQPQHF
TRBD2	TRBV5-5	TRBJ2-1	.	TGTGCCAGCAGCCCTGGACTAGCGGGCAGGGGGAATGAGCAGTTCTTC	CASSPGLAGRGNEQFF
.	TRBV9	TRBJ2-3	.	TGTGCCAGCAGCTCCCGCGGGAGCACAGATACGCAGTATTTT	CASSSRGSTDTQYF